This TCR beta chain was recorded in a study of blood T cell repertoires in COVID-19. About the study: The United States, Italy and Spain provided the acute and convalescent COVID-19 samples. The cDNA or gDNA used as material had been derived from T cells, B-cell-depleted T cells, or PBMCs.

Trimming pared 5 bases from V and 1 base from J, leaving 6 bases between. From germline, CDR1 is GTSNPN and CDR2 SVGIG (reference sequence). The CDR3 extends over 12 amino acids. Authors' data handling: Reference gene primer amplification gave nucleated cell count estimates. Only in-frame clones appear in the TCRdb table, and some are missing; sequencing was by immunoSEQ multiplex PCR. V, J and clone size are those of that table, while D and trimming were read from the DNA. The sample includes around 250,000 clones, roughly nine tenths seen only once; the top ten take 0.85% to 0.95%. Of note for this clone: In the same sample, other DNA sequences code for this CDR3.

The chain links TRBV30 to TRBJ1-3; tentatively, D is TRBD1 (5 bases). The sequencing input was peripheral blood. The sequence was obtained from a woman in her thirties or forties who had recovered from COVID-19. The CDR3 sequence is CAWAGSGNTIYF. Here the CDR3 DNA reads TGTGCCTGGGCAGGGTCTGGAAACACCATATATTTT.